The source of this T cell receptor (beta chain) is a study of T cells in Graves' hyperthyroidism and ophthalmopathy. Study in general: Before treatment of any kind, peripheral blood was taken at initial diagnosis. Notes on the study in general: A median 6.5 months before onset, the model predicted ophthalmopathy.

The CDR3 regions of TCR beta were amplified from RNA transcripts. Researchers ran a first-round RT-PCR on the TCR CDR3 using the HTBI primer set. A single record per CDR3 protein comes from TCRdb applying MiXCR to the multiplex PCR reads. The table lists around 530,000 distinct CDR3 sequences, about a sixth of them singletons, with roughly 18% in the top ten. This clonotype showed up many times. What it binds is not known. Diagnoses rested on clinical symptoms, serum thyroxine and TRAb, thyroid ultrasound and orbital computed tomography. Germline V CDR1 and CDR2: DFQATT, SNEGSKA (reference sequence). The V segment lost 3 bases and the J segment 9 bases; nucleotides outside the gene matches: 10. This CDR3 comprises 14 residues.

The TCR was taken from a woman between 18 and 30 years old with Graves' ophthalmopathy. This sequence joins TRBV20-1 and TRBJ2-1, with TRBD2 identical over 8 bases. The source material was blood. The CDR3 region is CSASPSGRTSEQFF. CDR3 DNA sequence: TGCAGTGCTAGCCCCAGCGGGAGAACTAGTGAGCAGTTCTTC.